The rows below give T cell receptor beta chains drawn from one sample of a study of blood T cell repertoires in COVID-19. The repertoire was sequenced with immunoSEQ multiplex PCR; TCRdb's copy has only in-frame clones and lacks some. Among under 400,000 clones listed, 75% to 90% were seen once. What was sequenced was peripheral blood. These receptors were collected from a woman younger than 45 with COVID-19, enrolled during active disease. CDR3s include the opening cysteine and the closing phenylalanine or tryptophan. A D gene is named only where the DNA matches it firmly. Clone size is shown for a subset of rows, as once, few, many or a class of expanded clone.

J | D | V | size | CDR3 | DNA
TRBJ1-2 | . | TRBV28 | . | CASSLWDTYGNTF | TGTGCCAGCAGTTTATGGGACACCTATGGCAACACCTTC
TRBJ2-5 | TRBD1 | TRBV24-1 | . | CATSDKQTGGGGLRETQYF | TGTGCCACCAGTGATAAACAGACAGGGGGCGGTGGACTGAGAGAGACCCAGTACTTC
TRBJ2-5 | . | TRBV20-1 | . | CSASLYYQETQYF | TGCAGTGCTAGTCTTTACTACCAAGAGACCCAGTACTTC
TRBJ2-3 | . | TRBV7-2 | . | CASSHPRGSTDTQYF | TGTGCCAGCAGCCACCCTAGGGGGAGCACAGATACGCAGTATTTT
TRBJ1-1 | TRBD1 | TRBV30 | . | CAWSSRTGGGTEAFF | TGTGCCTGGAGTTCCCGTACAGGGGGAGGCACTGAAGCTTTCTTT
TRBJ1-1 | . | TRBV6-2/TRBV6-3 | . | CASSAPVETAFF | TGTGCCAGCAGTGCACCAGTGGAGACGGCTTTCTTT
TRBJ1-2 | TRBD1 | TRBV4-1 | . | CASSHHLGQGTYGYTF | TGCGCCAGCAGCCACCACCTAGGACAGGGGACCTATGGCTACACCTTC
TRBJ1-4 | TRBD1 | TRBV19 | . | CASSEEDRGYEKLFF | TGTGCCAGTAGCGAGGAGGACAGGGGCTATGAAAAACTGTTTTTT
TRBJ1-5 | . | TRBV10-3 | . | CAISESGGAQPQHF | TGTGCCATCAGTGAGTCGGGGGGGGCTCAGCCCCAGCATTTT
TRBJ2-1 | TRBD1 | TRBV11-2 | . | CASSFWDRGTSSYNEQFF | TGTGCCAGCAGCTTTTGGGACAGGGGAACAAGCTCCTACAATGAGCAGTTCTTC
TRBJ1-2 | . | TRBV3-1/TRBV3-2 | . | CASSQEGGQVYGYTF | TGTGCCAGCAGCCAAGAGGGGGGGCAAGTCTATGGCTACACCTTC
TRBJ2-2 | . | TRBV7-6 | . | CASSLVPGSGGELFF | TGTGCCAGCAGCTTAGTTCCGGGGTCGGGCGGGGAGCTGTTTTTT
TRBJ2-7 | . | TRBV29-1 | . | CSATESLAGSYEQYF | TGCAGCGCGACAGAATCACTAGCAGGATCCTACGAGCAGTACTTC
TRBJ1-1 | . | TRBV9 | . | CASSVGERNTEAFF | TGTGCCAGCAGCGTAGGTGAGCGGAACACTGAAGCTTTCTTT
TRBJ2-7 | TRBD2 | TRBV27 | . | CASSLSAGGRGAYEQYF | TGTGCCAGCAGTTTATCGGCTGGGGGGCGGGGGGCCTACGAGCAGTACTTC
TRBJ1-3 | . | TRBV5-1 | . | CASSSGRGNTIYF | TGCGCCAGCAGCTCTGGGAGAGGAAACACCATATATTTT
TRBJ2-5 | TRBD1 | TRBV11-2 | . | CASSLDWVGQGQETQYF | TGTGCCAGCAGCTTAGATTGGGTAGGACAGGGGCAAGAGACCCAGTACTTC
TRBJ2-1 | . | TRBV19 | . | CASSIGAGGGWDEQFF | TGTGCCAGTAGTATAGGAGCCGGAGGAGGTTGGGATGAGCAGTTCTTC
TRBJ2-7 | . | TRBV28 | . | CASKGTLRNYEQYF | TGTGCCAGCAAAGGGACTTTACGAAACTACGAGCAGTACTTC
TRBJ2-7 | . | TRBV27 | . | CASSLGQTREQYF | TGTGCCAGCAGCCTAGGACAGACGCGGGAGCAGTACTTC
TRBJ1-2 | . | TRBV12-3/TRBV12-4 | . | CASSLGTSYGYTF | TGTGCCAGCAGTTTGGGCACTTCCTATGGCTACACCTTC
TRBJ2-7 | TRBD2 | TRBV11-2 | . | CASSLYSGLAEYEQYF | TGTGCCAGCAGCCTCTATTCAGGACTAGCGGAATACGAGCAGTACTTC
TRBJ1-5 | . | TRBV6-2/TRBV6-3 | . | CASSSSTYPGEPQHF | TGTGCCAGCAGTTCGTCGACATACCCCGGGGAGCCCCAGCATTTT
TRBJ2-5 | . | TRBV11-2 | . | CASSLVFRRNQETQYF | TGTGCCAGCAGCTTAGTCTTTAGGCGGAACCAAGAGACCCAGTACTTC
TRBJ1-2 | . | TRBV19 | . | CASKLGAANYGYTF | TGTGCCAGTAAATTGGGGGCAGCTAACTATGGCTACACCTTC
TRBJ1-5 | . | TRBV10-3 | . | CVISEYGDQPQHF | TGTGTCATCAGTGAATACGGTGATCAGCCCCAGCATTTT
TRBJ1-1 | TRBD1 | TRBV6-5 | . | CASRKDRGLDTEAFF | TGTGCCAGCAGGAAGGACAGGGGGCTTGACACTGAAGCTTTCTTT
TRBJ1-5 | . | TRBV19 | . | CASSIRVAKPGARNSNQPQHF | TGTGCCAGTAGTATAAGAGTCGCCAAGCCGGGAGCCCGGAATAGCAATCAGCCCCAGCATTTT
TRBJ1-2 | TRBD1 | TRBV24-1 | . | CATSDIQGDGYTF | TGTGCCACCAGTGACATACAGGGGGATGGCTACACCTTC
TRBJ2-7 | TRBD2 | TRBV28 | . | CASSQLAKTYEQYF | TGTGCCAGCAGCCAACTAGCGAAAACCTACGAGCAGTACTTC
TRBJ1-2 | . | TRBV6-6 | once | CASSYGAPNYGYTF | TGTGCCAGCAGTTACGGGGCGCCTAACTATGGCTACACCTTC
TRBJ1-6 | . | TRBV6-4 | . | CASRVSRGLYNSPLHF | TGTGCCAGCAGAGTCAGCCGGGGACTCTATAATTCACCCCTCCACTTT
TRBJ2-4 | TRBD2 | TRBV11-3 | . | CASSLGLAARNIQYF | TGTGCCAGCAGCTTAGGTCTAGCGGCGAGGAACATTCAGTACTTC
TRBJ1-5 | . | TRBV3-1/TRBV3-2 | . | CASSQDSRVNQPQHF | TGTGCCAGCAGCCAAGATTCCAGGGTCAATCAGCCCCAGCATTTT
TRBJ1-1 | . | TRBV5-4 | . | CASSLGLTANTEAFF | TGTGCCAGCAGCTTGGGATTAACAGCGAACACTGAAGCTTTCTTT
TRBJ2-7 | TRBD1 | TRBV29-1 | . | CSVVGTVSYEQYF | TGCAGCGTTGTGGGGACAGTCTCCTACGAGCAGTACTTC
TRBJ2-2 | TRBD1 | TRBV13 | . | CASSQVPGQGSTGELFF | TGTGCCAGCAGCCAAGTACCGGGACAGGGAAGCACCGGGGAGCTGTTTTTT
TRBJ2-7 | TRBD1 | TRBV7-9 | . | CASSFSTGTGLYF | TGTGCCAGCAGCTTCTCGACCGGGACAGGGCTGTACTTC